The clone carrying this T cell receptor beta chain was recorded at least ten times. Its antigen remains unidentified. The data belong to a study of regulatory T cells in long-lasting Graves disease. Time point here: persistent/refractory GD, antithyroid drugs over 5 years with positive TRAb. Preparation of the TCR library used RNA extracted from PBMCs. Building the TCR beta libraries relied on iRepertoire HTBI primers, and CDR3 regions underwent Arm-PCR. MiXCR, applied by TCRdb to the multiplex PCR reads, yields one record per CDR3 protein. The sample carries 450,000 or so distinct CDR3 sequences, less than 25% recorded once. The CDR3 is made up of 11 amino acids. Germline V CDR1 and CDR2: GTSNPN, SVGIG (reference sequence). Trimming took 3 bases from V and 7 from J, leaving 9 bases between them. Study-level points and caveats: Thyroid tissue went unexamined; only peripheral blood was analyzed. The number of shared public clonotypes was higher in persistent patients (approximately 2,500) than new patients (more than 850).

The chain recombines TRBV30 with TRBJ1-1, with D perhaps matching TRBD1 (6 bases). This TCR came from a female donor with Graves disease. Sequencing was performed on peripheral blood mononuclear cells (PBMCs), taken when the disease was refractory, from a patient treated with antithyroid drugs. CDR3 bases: TGTGCCTGGAGACAGGGAATTGAAGCTTTCTTT. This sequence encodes CAWRQGIEAFF.